This TCR beta chain appears in the sequencing data of a study of blood T cell repertoires in COVID-19. After removal of 3 bases from V and 0 bases from J, the junction contained 1 base not matched to a gene. Germline values: CDR1 ENHRY, CDR2 SYGVKD. The CDR3 runs 14 residues. Study processing details: Reference gene primer amplification gave estimated nucleated cell counts. The repertoire was sequenced with immunoSEQ multiplex PCR; TCRdb's copy has only in-frame clones and lacks some. V, J and clone size derive from that table, while D and trimming were established from the DNA sequence. The repertoire holds about 220,000 clones, with about four fifths as singletons. The table lists this clone with a count of one.

The chain joins TRBV10-3 to TRBJ2-5; 7 nucleotides agree with TRBD1. The clonotype originates from a woman aged 30 to 39 who had recovered from COVID-19. The sample comprised peripheral blood. In nucleotides, the CDR3 is TGTGCCATCAGTGAAGGGGGCTACCAAGAGACCCAGTACTTC. Its translation: CAISEGGYQETQYF.